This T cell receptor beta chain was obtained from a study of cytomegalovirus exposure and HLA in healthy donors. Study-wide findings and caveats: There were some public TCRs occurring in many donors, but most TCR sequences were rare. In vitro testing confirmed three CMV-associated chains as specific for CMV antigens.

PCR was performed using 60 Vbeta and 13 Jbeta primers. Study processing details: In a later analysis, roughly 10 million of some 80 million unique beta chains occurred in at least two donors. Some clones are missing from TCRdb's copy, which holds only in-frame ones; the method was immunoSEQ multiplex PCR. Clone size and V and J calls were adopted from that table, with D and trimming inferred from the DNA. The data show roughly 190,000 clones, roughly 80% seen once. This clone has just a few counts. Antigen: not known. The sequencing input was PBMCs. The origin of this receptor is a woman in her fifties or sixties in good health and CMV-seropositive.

The CDR3 region has the DNA TGTGCCAGTAGTATGACTAGCGGGGGACCTGTGGGAGAGACCCAGTACTTC. Amino acids: CASSMTSGGPVGETQYF. V usage is TRBV19 and J usage is TRBJ2-5; 12 nucleotides agree with TRBD2. The CDR3 sequence is 17 residues long. V lost 3 bases to trimming and J lost 4 bases; unmatched junction nucleotides: 9. CDR1 and CDR2 from the germline V gene are LNHDA and SQIVND (reference sequence).